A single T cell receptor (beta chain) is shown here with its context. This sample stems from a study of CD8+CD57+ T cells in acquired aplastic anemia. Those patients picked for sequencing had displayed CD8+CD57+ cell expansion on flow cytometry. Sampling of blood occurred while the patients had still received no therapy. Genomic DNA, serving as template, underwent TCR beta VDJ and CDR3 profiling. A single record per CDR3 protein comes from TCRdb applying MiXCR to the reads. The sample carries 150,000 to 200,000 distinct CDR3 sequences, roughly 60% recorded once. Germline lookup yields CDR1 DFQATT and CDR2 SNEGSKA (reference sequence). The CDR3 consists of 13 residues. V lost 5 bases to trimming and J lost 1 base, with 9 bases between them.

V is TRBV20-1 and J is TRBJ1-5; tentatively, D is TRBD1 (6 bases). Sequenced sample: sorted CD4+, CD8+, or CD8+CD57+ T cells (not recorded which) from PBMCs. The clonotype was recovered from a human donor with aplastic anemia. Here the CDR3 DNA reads TGCAGTGCTTTAAGGGGGAGCAATCAGCCCCAGCATTTT. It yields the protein CSALRGSNQPQHF.